Presented here are 10 T cell receptor beta chains from one specimen sequenced in a study of immune cell composition in non-small cell lung cancer. The normal lung sample lay at least 3 cm, and maximally far, from the tumour. Profiled with immunoSEQ multiplex PCR; TCRdb holds only in-frame clones, not every one. This table holds several thousand clones, roughly three quarters found once. What was sequenced was non-adjacent lung tissue. These receptor sequences come from a human donor with non-small cell lung cancer.

CDR3 in amino acids: CASSPYDSSGNTIYF. As DNA, the CDR3 is TGTGCCAGCAGCCCGTATGACAGCTCTGGAAACACCATATATTTT. This chain joins TRBV7-2 and TRBJ1-3, with TRBD1 as a possible D gene (5 bases). The CDR3 covers 15 residues. The V end lost 5 bases, the J end lost 0 bases, and 11 bases lay between the germline ends. Germline assignment: CDR1 SGHTA and CDR2 FQGNSA.

The chain carries TRBV6-5 and TRBJ1-2; the match to TRBD1 covers 9 bases. V shed 5 bases, J shed 0 bases, and the junction held 1 base outside the gene matches. The germline gives CDR1 MNHEY, CDR2 SVGAGI. This CDR3 has 14 residues. The CDR3 DNA is TGTGCCAGCAGTCGGACAGGGGCTAACTATGGCTACACCTTC. Its protein product is CASSRTGANYGYTF.

The V call is TRBV28, the J call TRBJ2-2; 7 bases map to TRBD2. J lost 5 bases, V lost 3 bases, and 3 bases had no gene match. Germline CDR1 is MDHEN and CDR2 is SYDVKM. CDR3 length equals 14 residues. The CDR3 region is CASSFGGWTGELFF. CDR3 in DNA: TGTGCCAGCAGTTTCGGGGGGTGGACCGGGGAGCTGTTTTTT. Full variable domain (remainder filled in from reference TRBV28 and TRBJ2-2): DVKVTQSSRYLVKRTGEKVFLECVQDMDHENMFWYRQDPGLGLRLIYFSYDVKMKEKGDIPEGYSVSREKKERFSLILESASTNQTSMYLCASSFGGWTGELFFGEGSRLTVL.

This clone showed up just once. This CDR3 reads CASSWGTENTGELFF. The CDR3, as DNA: TGCGCCAGCAGCTGGGGGACAGAGAACACCGGGGAGCTGTTTTTT. This chain links TRBV5-1 with TRBJ2-2; 7 positions agree with TRBD1. CDR1 SGHRS and CDR2 YFSETQ come from the germline V gene. The CDR3 runs to 15 residues. With V trimmed by 3 bases and J by 1 base, 3 bases remained unmatched. The whole variable domain, remainder taken from reference TRBV5-1 and TRBJ2-2, is KAGVTQTPRYLIKTRGQQVTLSCSPISGHRSVSWYQQTPGQGLQFLFEYFSETQRNKGNFPGRFSGRQFSNSRSEMNVSTLELGDSALYLCASSWGTENTGELFFGEGSRLTVL.

The chain recombines TRBV5-6 with TRBJ1-6; D may be TRBD1 (6 bases). In germline, CDR1 is SGHDT, CDR2 YYEEEE. Between the trimmed V and J ends, which lost 4 bases and 9 bases, there was a span of 14 bases. The CDR3 totals 14 residues. This CDR3 is CASSVGQRRSPLHF. The DNA of the CDR3 is TGTGCCAGCAGCGTCGGACAGCGCCGTTCACCCCTCCACTTT.

The CDR3 sequence is CASTPGSGTEAFF. CDR3 DNA sequence: TGTGCCAGCACCCCCGGTTCCGGGACAGAAGCTTTCTTT. The chain links TRBV7-9 to TRBJ1-1; D may be TRBD1 (6 bases). Trimming removed 7 bases at V and 8 bases at J, with 17 bases between. CDR3 length: 13 amino acids. Germline-derived CDR1 and CDR2 are SEHNR and FQNEAQ (reference sequence).

CDR3 DNA sequence: TGTGCCAGCAGCGAGCCCGGGACTTTTACTACGGAGCAGTACTTC. Protein product: CASSEPGTFTTEQYF. V usage is TRBV5-6 and J usage is TRBJ2-7; D perhaps matches TRBD2 (6 bases). Germline CDR1 is SGHDT and CDR2 is YYEEEE. V lost 4 bases to trimming and J lost 7 bases, with 21 bases between them. The CDR3 runs 15 residues.

The rearrangement links TRBV6-6 to TRBJ1-4; weak D call: TRBD1 (6 bases). V dropped 7 bases and J dropped 5 bases, with 17 bases sitting between them. The CDR3 consists of 15 residues. Germline CDR1 MNHNY, CDR2 SVGAGI (reference sequence). This chain's CDR3 is CASKLPGAENEKLFF. DNA of the CDR3: TGTGCCAGCAAATTACCAGGGGCGGAAAATGAAAAACTGTTTTTT.

V is TRBV19 and J is TRBJ2-7; 9 nucleotides align to TRBD1. J lost 0 bases, V lost 7 bases, and 4 bases had no gene match. Germline V gene sequence: CDR1 LNHDA, CDR2 SQIVND (reference sequence). The CDR3 spans 14 residues. This chain's CDR3 is CASTPTGGSYEQYF. The CDR3 coding sequence is TGTGCCAGTACCCCGACAGGGGGCTCCTACGAGCAGTACTTC.

This clone was seen a few times. The CDR3 is CASSPPHRVRSNQPQHF. The CDR3 DNA sequence: TGTGCCAGCAGTCCTCCCCACAGGGTCCGGAGCAATCAGCCCCAGCATTTT. This rearrangement joins TRBV28 to TRBJ1-5; the D gene is possibly TRBD1 (6 bases). V was cut by 5 bases and J by 1 base, with 18 bases left in between. Germline V CDR1 and CDR2: MDHEN, SYDVKM. This CDR3 spans 17 amino acids.